The rows below give T cell receptor beta chains drawn from one sample of a study of blood T cell repertoires in COVID-19. Data came from immunoSEQ multiplex PCR; TCRdb stores just in-frame clones and leaves some out. The table lists about 59,000 clones, about four fifths of them singletons. Source material: peripheral blood. The receptors originated from a woman at least 80 years old with acute or convalescent COVID-19. The CDR3 runs from the conserved cysteine through the conserved F or W. A D gene is named only where the DNA matches it firmly. Size is omitted from some rows. Given values are once, few, many or a class for expanded clones.

v_gene	abundance	j_gene	d_gene	CDR3nt	CDR3aa
TRBV2	NA	TRBJ2-1	TRBD2	TGTGCCAGCAGTGAGGCTAGCGGCGGTGAGCAGTTCTTC	CASSEASGGEQFF
TRBV10-3	NA	TRBJ1-2	TRBD1	TGTGCCATCAGTGGGACAGGAACTGGCTACACCTTC	CAISGTGTGYTF
TRBV30	once	TRBJ1-5	NA	TGTGCCTGGAGTGTAGAGAGTCAGCCCCAGCATTTT	CAWSVESQPQHF
TRBV9	NA	TRBJ1-2	NA	TGTGCCAGCAGCGTAGACGCAGGGCCTTATGGCTACACCTTC	CASSVDAGPYGYTF
TRBV9	NA	TRBJ1-1	NA	TGTGCCAGCAGCTTCAGACAGGACTTGAACACTGAAGCTTTCTTT	CASSFRQDLNTEAFF
TRBV5-1	NA	TRBJ1-2	NA	TGCGCCAGCAGCAGCCAGGGCAAATTGCAAAACTATGGCTACACCTTC	CASSSQGKLQNYGYTF
TRBV30	NA	TRBJ1-1	NA	TGTGCCTCCACGAGGGGAGGTAGTGAACAAGCTTTCTTT	CASTRGGSEQAFF
TRBV21-1	NA	TRBJ2-1	NA	TGTGCCAGCAGCACCCTAGCGGGAGAGGGCTACAATGAGCAGTTCTTC	CASSTLAGEGYNEQFF
TRBV6-6	NA	TRBJ1-5	TRBD1	TGTGCCAGCCGGGACAGTCAAATTAGCAATCAGCCCCAGCATTTT	CASRDSQISNQPQHF
TRBV7-2	NA	TRBJ2-2	NA	TGTGCCAGCAGCTTACATTACACCGGGGAGCTGTTTTTT	CASSLHYTGELFF
TRBV15	NA	TRBJ2-1	TRBD2	TGTGCCACCAGCAGAGCGGGACTAGCGGGAGGTGGTGAGCAGTTCTTC	CATSRAGLAGGGEQFF
TRBV6-4	NA	TRBJ1-1	NA	TGTGCCAGCAGTGCGAAAGGAGGGACCACTGAAGCTTTCTTT	CASSAKGGTTEAFF
TRBV28	NA	TRBJ1-2	TRBD1	TGTGCCAGCAGTTTCTTTACAGGGGCCCCCAACTATGGCTACACCTTC	CASSFFTGAPNYGYTF
TRBV6-2/TRBV6-3	NA	TRBJ1-1	NA	TGTGCCAGCAGTTACCGGTCCAGCGGGCTCGGGGCTTTCTTT	CASSYRSSGLGAFF
TRBV6-6	few	TRBJ2-5	TRBD2	TGTGCCAGCAGTTACGGGCTAGCGGGGGGGGAGACCCAGTACTTC	CASSYGLAGGETQYF
TRBV18	NA	TRBJ2-7	TRBD1	TGTGCCAGCTCAGCTTTACCGGGACAGGGTAAGAACGAGCAGTACTTC	CASSALPGQGKNEQYF
TRBV6-5	NA	TRBJ2-7	TRBD1	TGTGCCAGCACGGTCTACAGGGGTAACGACGAGCAGTACTTC	CASTVYRGNDEQYF
TRBV5-1	NA	TRBJ2-7	TRBD2	TGCGCCAGCAGCTTGGTGGCTAGCGGGAGTTACGAGCAGTACTTC	CASSLVASGSYEQYF
TRBV3-1/TRBV3-2	few	TRBJ2-7	NA	TGTGCCAGCAGCCACGGCTCCTACGAGCAGTACTTC	CASSHGSYEQYF
TRBV28	NA	TRBJ1-4	NA	TGTGCCAGCAGTTTGTTGTCCGGAGGGAGTGAAAAACTGTTTTTT	CASSLLSGGSEKLFF
TRBV19	few	TRBJ1-2	TRBD1	TGTGCCAGTAGTCACGAGACAGGGGCCTATTATGGCTACACCTTC	CASSHETGAYYGYTF
TRBV19	few	TRBJ1-4	NA	TGTGCCAGTAGTAGCACAGGGTCTAATGAAAAACTGTTTTTT	CASSSTGSNEKLFF
TRBV27	few	TRBJ1-6	TRBD1	TGTGCCAGCAGTTTACGGGGACCGGGACAGGGTATCAATTCACCCCTCCACTTT	CASSLRGPGQGINSPLHF
TRBV10-3	NA	TRBJ1-1	NA	TGTGCCATCAGGCTAGACGGGAACACTGAAGCTTTCTTT	CAIRLDGNTEAFF
TRBV15	NA	TRBJ2-7	TRBD1	TGTGCCACCAGCGCGGACAGGGGAGGTGAGCAGTACTTC	CATSADRGGEQYF
TRBV5-4	NA	TRBJ1-1	NA	TGTGCCAGCAGCTCCAGGGTATGGACTGAAGCTTTCTTT	CASSSRVWTEAFF
TRBV5-5	NA	TRBJ2-7	TRBD1	TGTGCCAGCAGCGACAGGGGGAAGGCCTACGAGCAGTACTTC	CASSDRGKAYEQYF
TRBV5-1	NA	TRBJ2-7	NA	TGCGCCAGCAGCTTGGCGGTCGGAGGGCGGGTGGCCTACGAGCAGTACTTC	CASSLAVGGRVAYEQYF
TRBV19	few	TRBJ2-2	NA	TGTGCCAGTAGTATACGGGAGCGGGACACCGGGGAGCTGTTTTTT	CASSIRERDTGELFF
TRBV6-5	NA	TRBJ2-1	TRBD1	TGTGCCAGCAGTTACTCAGGAGGGACAGGGGGCAATGAGCAGTTCTTC	CASSYSGGTGGNEQFF
TRBV30	NA	TRBJ2-7	TRBD2	TGTGCCTGGAGTGGACCCCAGCGGGAGTTACCCCTCGAGCAGTACTTC	CAWSGPQRELPLEQYF
TRBV28	once	TRBJ2-5	NA	TGTGCCAGCATTACCCGGCCGGGTGGGACCCAGTACTTC	CASITRPGGTQYF
TRBV6-1	few	TRBJ2-3	NA	TGTGCCAGCAGTGAAGCGACAGCAGATACGCAGTATTTT	CASSEATADTQYF
TRBV10-1	NA	TRBJ2-1	TRBD1	TGCGCCAGGCCGGGACAGGGAAACTTGGAGCAGTTCTTC	CARPGQGNLEQFF
TRBV12-3/TRBV12-4	NA	TRBJ2-2	NA	TGTGCCAGCAGTTTACAGAACACCGGGGAGCTGTTTTTT	CASSLQNTGELFF
TRBV9	NA	TRBJ2-3	NA	TGTGCCAGCAGCGTAGGGGCAGCGGCTAGCACAGATACGCAGTATTTT	CASSVGAAASTDTQYF
TRBV4-3	NA	TRBJ1-2	NA	TGCGCCAGCAGCCGGGATCTCCAGGGTGGCTACACCTTC	CASSRDLQGGYTF
TRBV4-2	NA	TRBJ2-2	TRBD2	TGTGCCAGCAGCCAAGGGGTAGCGGGGGCGAACACCGGGGAGCTGTTTTTT	CASSQGVAGANTGELFF
TRBV10-3	NA	TRBJ1-2	NA	TGTGCCATCAGTCCACAGGAATATGGCTACACCTTC	CAISPQEYGYTF
TRBV19	NA	TRBJ2-3	TRBD2	TGTGCCAGTAGTATCAGTCCCCCGGCGGGAGGAGTGTATTTT	CASSISPPAGGVYF
TRBV6-6	NA	TRBJ1-2	TRBD1	TGTGCCAGCAGTTCCCCGACAGGGAAGGTGGGCTACACCTTC	CASSSPTGKVGYTF
TRBV29-1	NA	TRBJ2-3	NA	TGCAGCGCAAGGGGGGGGGACACAGATACGCAGTATTTT	CSARGGDTDTQYF
TRBV11-1	NA	TRBJ2-2	TRBD2	TGTGCCAGCAGCTTAGCGCAACTAGCGGGGGCCCCCGGGGAGCTGTTTTTT	CASSLAQLAGAPGELFF
TRBV9	NA	TRBJ1-2	TRBD1	TGTGCCAGCAGCGGACAGGGGCGACTCCGCTACACCTTC	CASSGQGRLRYTF
TRBV19	NA	TRBJ1-1	NA	TGTGCCAGTAGTATCCAAGGAGGTTTGAACACTGAAGCTTTCTTT	CASSIQGGLNTEAFF
TRBV18	once	TRBJ1-1	TRBD1	TGTGCCAGCTCCCAGGGACAACAGGGGGAAGCTTTCTTT	CASSQGQQGEAFF
TRBV12-5	NA	TRBJ1-4	NA	TGTGCTAGTGGTTTGGGGCAGGGAGGAGAAAAACTGTTTTTT	CASGLGQGGEKLFF
TRBV5-1	NA	TRBJ2-2	NA	TGCGCCAGCAGCCTAATACTTACAGGGTGGAACACCGGGGAGCTGTTTTTT	CASSLILTGWNTGELFF
TRBV5-1	NA	TRBJ1-2	NA	TGCGCCAGCAGCTTGGCGGACAGTTTCTATGGCTACACCTTC	CASSLADSFYGYTF
TRBV28	NA	TRBJ1-5	TRBD1	TGTGCCAGCAGTTTATGGGAAGGGACAGGGGGAAATCAGCCCCAGCATTTT	CASSLWEGTGGNQPQHF